This TCR beta chain was identified in a study of technical replicates of blood from a handful of donors. Generated by immunoSEQ multiplex PCR, the TCRdb table keeps only in-frame clones and is missing some. The repertoire includes tens of thousands of clones, about 92% of them detected once, and 0.24% sits in the top ten. Looked up from germline, CDR1 is MNHNS and CDR2 is SASEGT. CDR3 size: 15 residues. The V end lost 3 bases, the J end lost 4 bases, and 15 bases lay between the germline ends. The chain joins TRBV6-1 to TRBJ1-1, with D unclear. The clonotype originates from a human donor in good health. The sample comprised T cells isolated from PBMCs. The CDR3 DNA follows: TGTGCCAGCAGTGATAGGTCCCGGGGTATCACTGAAGCTTTCTTT. Translated, it gives CASSDRSRGITEAFF.